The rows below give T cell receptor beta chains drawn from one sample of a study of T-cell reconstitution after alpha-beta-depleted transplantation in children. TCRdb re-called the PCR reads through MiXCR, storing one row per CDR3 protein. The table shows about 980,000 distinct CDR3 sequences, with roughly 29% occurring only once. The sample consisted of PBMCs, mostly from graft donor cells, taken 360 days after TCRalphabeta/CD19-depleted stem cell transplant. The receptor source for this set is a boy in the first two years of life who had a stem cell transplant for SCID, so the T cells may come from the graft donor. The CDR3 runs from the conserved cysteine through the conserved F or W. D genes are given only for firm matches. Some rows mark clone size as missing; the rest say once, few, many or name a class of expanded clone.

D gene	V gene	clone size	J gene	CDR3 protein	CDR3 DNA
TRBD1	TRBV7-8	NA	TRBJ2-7	CASSLFGGQGNYEQYF	TGTGCCAGCAGCTTATTTGGGGGACAGGGGAACTACGAGCAGTACTTC
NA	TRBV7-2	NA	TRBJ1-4	CASSLGADSNEKLFF	TGTGCCAGCAGCTTAGGTGCCGACTCTAATGAAAAACTGTTTTTT
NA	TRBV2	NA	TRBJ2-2	CASKSWTTNTGELFF	TGTGCCAGCAAAAGTTGGACGACTAACACCGGGGAGCTGTTTTTT
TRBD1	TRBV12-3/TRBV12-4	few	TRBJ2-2	CASTVPGTGRTGELFF	TGTGCCAGCACTGTACCCGGGACAGGGAGAACCGGGGAGCTGTTTTTT
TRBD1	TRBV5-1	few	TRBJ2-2	CASSSWTGDTGELFF	TGCGCCAGCAGCTCATGGACAGGGGACACCGGGGAGCTGTTTTTT
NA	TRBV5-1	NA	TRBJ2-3	CASTLGPGGKDTQYF	TGCGCCAGTACCCTCGGGCCGGGGGGCAAAGATACGCAGTATTTT
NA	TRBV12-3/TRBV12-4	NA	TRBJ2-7	CASSLRRVGEQYF	TGTGCCAGCAGTTTGCGCAGGGTTGGAGAGCAGTACTTC
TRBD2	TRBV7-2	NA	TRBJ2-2	CASSFGLGLFF	TGTGCCAGCAGCTTCGGACTAGGCCTGTTTTTT
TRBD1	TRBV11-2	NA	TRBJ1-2	CASSPGTGSGYTF	TGTGCCAGCAGCCCCGGGACAGGGTCTGGCTACACCTTC
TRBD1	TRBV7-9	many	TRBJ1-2	CASSPGGQEAGYTF	TGTGCCAGCAGTCCAGGGGGCCAGGAGGCCGGCTACACCTTC
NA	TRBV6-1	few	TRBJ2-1	CASGRGQYNEQFF	TGTGCCAGCGGAAGGGGACAATACAATGAGCAGTTCTTC
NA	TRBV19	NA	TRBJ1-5	CASTNRRQSKSNQPQHF	TGTGCCAGTACCAATCGCAGGCAGTCAAAGAGCAATCAGCCCCAGCATTTT
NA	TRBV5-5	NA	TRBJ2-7	CASSLTPLSDEQYF	TGTGCCAGCAGCCTAACTCCTCTAAGTGACGAGCAGTACTTC
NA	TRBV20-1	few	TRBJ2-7	CSARGVGGLGEQYF	TGCAGTGCTAGAGGTGTAGGAGGGCTGGGTGAGCAGTACTTC
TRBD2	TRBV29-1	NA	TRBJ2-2	CSVDASGGAGELFF	TGCAGCGTTGACGCTAGCGGGGGGGCCGGGGAGCTGTTTTTT
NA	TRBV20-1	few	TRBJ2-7	CSANTGDEQYF	TGCAGTGCAAATACAGGTGACGAGCAGTACTTC
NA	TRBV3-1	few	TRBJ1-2	CASSQVGSYGYTF	TGTGCCAGCAGCCAAGTAGGCAGCTATGGCTACACCTTC